A selection of T cell receptor beta chains follows, all from one sample in a study of Tregs in tolerant kidney transplant recipients. Data came from immunoSEQ multiplex PCR; TCRdb stores just in-frame clones and leaves some out. This table has roughly 250,000 clones, about 80% appearing once. The material sequenced was CD4+ T cells from blood. The receptors here all came from a human donor in good health. Both conserved end residues are part of each CDR3. A D gene is named only where the DNA matches it firmly. Part of the rows lack a size; the others show once, few, many or a class for expanded clones.

size	D	V	J	DNA	CDR3
few	-	TRBV6-5	TRBJ1-2	TGTGCCAGCCGCCGGACGGACCTCTATGGCTACACCTTC	CASRRTDLYGYTF
-	-	TRBV7-9	TRBJ1-2	TGTGCCACCCATAAAGGGCAGGGGATTCCAAACTATGGCTACACCTTC	CATHKGQGIPNYGYTF
-	-	TRBV28	TRBJ2-7	TGTGCCAGCAGTCTAGGGCTCTACGAGCAGTACTTC	CASSLGLYEQYF
-	-	TRBV30	TRBJ2-1	TGTGCCTGGAATTCAGGGGGGGGTAACAGGGAGCAGTTCTTC	CAWNSGGGNREQFF
-	TRBD2	TRBV18	TRBJ2-7	TGTGCCAGCTCACCAACTAGCGGGGTCCAGGAGCAGTACTTC	CASSPTSGVQEQYF
-	TRBD2	TRBV2	TRBJ2-3	TGTGCCACCCTCTCGTTCTCCGGGACTAGTGTCCGGGATACGCAGTATTTT	CATLSFSGTSVRDTQYF
-	TRBD1	TRBV10-3	TRBJ2-2	TGTGCCATCAGTGAGTTAGGACAGGGTAGTACCGGGGAGCTGTTTTTT	CAISELGQGSTGELFF
-	-	TRBV2	TRBJ1-5	TGTGCCAGCACTTCAGAAGGCAGGGGCGGTCAGCCCCAGCATTTT	CASTSEGRGGQPQHF
-	TRBD1	TRBV6-5	TRBJ1-5	TGTGCCAGCAGTTACCCCGGGACAGGGGTCTATCAGCCCCAGCATTTT	CASSYPGTGVYQPQHF
-	-	TRBV29-1	TRBJ1-3	TGCAGCGTTGACAAGGGTGACTCTGGAAACACCATATATTTT	CSVDKGDSGNTIYF
-	TRBD2	TRBV30	TRBJ2-1	TGTGCCTGGAGTCCTGGGACTAGCGGGAGTAACGAGCAGTTCTTC	CAWSPGTSGSNEQFF
-	-	TRBV2	TRBJ1-2	TGTGCCAGCAGTGACTCGGGGCTCGTCTATGGCTACACCTTC	CASSDSGLVYGYTF
-	-	TRBV19	TRBJ1-3	TGTGCCAGTAGCCCTATCCTCCGACAGTCATCTGGAAACACCATATATTTT	CASSPILRQSSGNTIYF
-	TRBD1	TRBV7-9	TRBJ1-4	TGTGCCAGCAGCTTTGGGACAGGGGTCGAAAAACTGTTTTTT	CASSFGTGVEKLFF
once	TRBD1	TRBV6-5	TRBJ2-1	TGTGCCAGCAGCACCGGGACAGGGAATGACGATGAGCAGTTCTTC	CASSTGTGNDDEQFF
-	TRBD1	TRBV27	TRBJ1-1	TGTGCCAGCAGTAACAGGGGTGCTAACACTGAAGCTTTCTTT	CASSNRGANTEAFF
-	TRBD1	TRBV27	TRBJ1-1	TGTGCCAGCAGGCGTAACAGGGGGACTGAAGCTTTCTTT	CASRRNRGTEAFF
-	-	TRBV5-6	TRBJ2-7	TGTGCCAGCAGCTTCTTCTCTCTTTCCTACGAGCAGTACTTC	CASSFFSLSYEQYF
once	-	TRBV9	TRBJ2-7	TGTGCCAGCAGCGTAGGGGCCCCCGCTTCCTACGAGCAGTACTTC	CASSVGAPASYEQYF
-	-	TRBV30	TRBJ2-7	TGTGCCTGGAGTGTGCCCCGGGGAGCTCAGTACGAGCAGTACTTC	CAWSVPRGAQYEQYF
-	-	TRBV5-1	TRBJ1-2	TGCGCCAGCAGCTTGTCGCCAGGGGACTATGGCTACACCTTC	CASSLSPGDYGYTF
-	-	TRBV18	TRBJ1-6	TGTGCCAGCCAAAGCCAAGGGAGTGTAGAGCATTCACCCCTCCACTTT	CASQSQGSVEHSPLHF
-	-	TRBV6-5	TRBJ1-2	TGTGCCAGCATAGGAAACTATGGCTACACCTTC	CASIGNYGYTF
-	TRBD1	TRBV19	TRBJ2-5	TGTGCCAGTAGTATAGCAACGACAGGGGAGGAGACCCAGTACTTC	CASSIATTGEETQYF
-	-	TRBV19	TRBJ1-2	TGTGCCAGTAGTATAGATCGAAGGGACTATGGCTACACCTTC	CASSIDRRDYGYTF
-	TRBD2	TRBV7-8	TRBJ2-5	TGTGCCAGCAGCTTATTGGGCGGACTAGCGGGGGGAGAGACCCAGTACTTC	CASSLLGGLAGGETQYF
few	-	TRBV10-2	TRBJ1-1	TGCGCCAGCAGTGAGATGAACACTGAAGCTTTCTTT	CASSEMNTEAFF
-	-	TRBV5-1	TRBJ2-7	TGCGCCAGCAGGGGATCCTACGAGCAGTACTTC	CASRGSYEQYF
few	-	TRBV2	TRBJ1-5	TGTGCCAGCAGTGGGGACGCGGGCAATCAGCCCCAGCATTTT	CASSGDAGNQPQHF
-	-	TRBV30	TRBJ2-7	TGTGCCTGGAAGAGGTCGGCGGCAGGCTACGAGCAGTACTTC	CAWKRSAAGYEQYF